The rows below give T cell receptor beta chains drawn from one sample of a study of identical twins. TCRdb reanalysed the 5' RACE reads using MiXCR and keeps one entry per CDR3 protein. This table has 520,000 or so distinct CDR3 sequences, approximately 22% appearing once. These data were also reused for a study on T cells expressing NK-cell markers.

Input material: CD4+ T cells sorted from blood. The receptors originated from a woman under 30 in good health. The CDR3 runs from the conserved cysteine through the conserved F or W. The order of the fields is clone size, V gene, CDR3 protein. The listing skips clone size in some rows; elsewhere it reads once, few, many or a size class.

clone size: -; V gene: TRBV5-5; CDR3 protein: CASSPSPRDNEQFF
clone size: -; V gene: TRBV21-1; CDR3 protein: CASSKLKGRLLLAKNIQYF
clone size: -; V gene: TRBV29-1; CDR3 protein: CSVVRASHFNYGYTF
clone size: few; V gene: TRBV20-1; CDR3 protein: CSARDGGGTEAFF
clone size: -; V gene: TRBV6-2/TRBV6-3; CDR3 protein: CASSYSRQGNSNQPQHF
clone size: few; V gene: TRBV15; CDR3 protein: CATSRASGGNQPQHF
clone size: -; V gene: TRBV12-3/TRBV12-4; CDR3 protein: CASKKQGWEQYF
clone size: -; V gene: TRBV7-2; CDR3 protein: CASSGRGGGASEQFF
clone size: -; V gene: TRBV2; CDR3 protein: CASSRIGVRGDTQYF
clone size: -; V gene: TRBV6-1; CDR3 protein: CASGGRLLGSYNSPLHF